These 3 T cell receptor beta chains were all obtained from the same sample, sequenced in a study of somatic mutations in cytotoxic T cells in rheumatoid arthritis (dated by TCRdb to 2017 to 2019). Library preparation used the immunoSEQ multiplex PCR assay. TCRdb mirrors the immuneACCESS table, restricted to in-frame sequences. Some clones are absent from its copies; in checked studies, under half trace to an unresolved V gene, and the reason for the others is unknown. A total of some 20,000 clones appear in this sample, 65% to 85% of them only once. The ten largest clones represent approximately 10% of the sample. Sequencing was carried out using CD8+ T cells sorted from blood. The receptors shown here come from an adult with rheumatoid arthritis.

V is TRBV6-1 and J is TRBJ2-7; D may be TRBD1 (5 bases). This CDR3 comprises 11 residues. The germline V and J ends were trimmed by 6 bases and 5 bases, with 8 bases remaining between them. CDR1 and CDR2 from the germline V gene are MNHNS and SASEGT. CDR3 nucleotide sequence: TGTGCCAGCAGAACAGGTAACGAGCAGTACTTC. This translates into CASRTGNEQYF.

The V call is TRBV7-9, the J call TRBJ2-7, with D perhaps matching TRBD1 (6 bases). Looked up from germline, CDR1 is SEHNR and CDR2 is FQNEAQ (reference sequence). V lost 3 bases and J 5 bases, leaving 8 bases between the germline ends. This CDR3 is 12 amino acids long. The CDR3 region has the DNA TGTGCCAGCAGCTTGAAGGGGGACGAGCAGTACTTC. This encodes CASSLKGDEQYF.

This sequence joins TRBV2 and TRBJ2-1; D possibly corresponds to TRBD2 (5 bases). V was clipped by 8 bases and J by 11 bases, with 10 bases between them. The length of the CDR3 is 10 residues. Germline V lookup: CDR1 SNHLY, CDR2 FYNNEI. CDR3 sequence (DNA): TGTGCCAGCGAGCGGACCCAGCAGTTCTTC. Its translation: CASERTQQFF.